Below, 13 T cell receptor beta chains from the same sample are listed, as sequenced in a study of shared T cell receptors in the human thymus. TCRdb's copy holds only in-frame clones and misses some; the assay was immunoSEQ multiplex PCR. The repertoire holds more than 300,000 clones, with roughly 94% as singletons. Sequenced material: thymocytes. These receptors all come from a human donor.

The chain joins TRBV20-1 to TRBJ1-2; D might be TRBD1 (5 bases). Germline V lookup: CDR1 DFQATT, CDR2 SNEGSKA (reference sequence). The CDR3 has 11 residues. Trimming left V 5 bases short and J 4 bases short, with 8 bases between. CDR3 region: CSARDVYGYTF. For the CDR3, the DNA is TGCAGTGCTCGGGACGTCTATGGCTACACCTTC.

As DNA, the CDR3 is TGTGCCAGCAGCAAAGAGGGTAACAGGCCTAACTCTGGAAACACCATATATTTT. Translated, it gives CASSKEGNRPNSGNTIYF. The chain couples TRBV21-1 to TRBJ1-3; TRBD1, the table's D call, lacks a check against the DNA. TRBV21-1 is deemed a pseudogene. The CDR3 totals 18 residues.

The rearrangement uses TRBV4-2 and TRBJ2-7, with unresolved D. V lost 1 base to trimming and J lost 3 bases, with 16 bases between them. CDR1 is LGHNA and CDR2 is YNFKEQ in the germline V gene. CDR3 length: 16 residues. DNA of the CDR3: TGTGCCAGCAGCCAAGTTGGACGACGGACGTACTACGAGCAGTACTTC. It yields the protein CASSQVGRRTYYEQYF.

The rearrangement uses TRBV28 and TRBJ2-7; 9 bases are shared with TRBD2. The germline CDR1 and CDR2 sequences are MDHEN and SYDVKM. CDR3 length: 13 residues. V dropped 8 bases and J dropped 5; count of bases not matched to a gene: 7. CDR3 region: CASLAGGSDEQYF. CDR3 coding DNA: TGTGCCAGCTTGGCGGGAGGGAGCGACGAGCAGTACTTC.

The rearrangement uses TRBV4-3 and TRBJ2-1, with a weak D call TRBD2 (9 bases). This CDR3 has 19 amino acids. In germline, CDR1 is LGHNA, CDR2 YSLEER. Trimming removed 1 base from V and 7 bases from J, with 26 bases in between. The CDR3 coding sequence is TGCGCCAGCAGCCAAGTCGGCAGGGGGCTTGCGGGAGGGCCAAATGAGCAGTTCTTC. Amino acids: CASSQVGRGLAGGPNEQFF.

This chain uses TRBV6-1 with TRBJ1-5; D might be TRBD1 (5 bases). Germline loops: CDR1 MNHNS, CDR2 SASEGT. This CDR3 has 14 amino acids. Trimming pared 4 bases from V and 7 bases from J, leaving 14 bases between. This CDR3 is CASSGGPHKQPQHF. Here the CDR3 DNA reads TGTGCCAGCAGTGGGGGCCCCCACAAGCAGCCCCAGCATTTT.

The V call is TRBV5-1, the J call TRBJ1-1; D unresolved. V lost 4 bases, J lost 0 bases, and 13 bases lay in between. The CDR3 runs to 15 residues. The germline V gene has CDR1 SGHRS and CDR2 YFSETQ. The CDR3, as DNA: TGCGCCAGCAGCCCCCGACGGGAGTTGAACACTGAAGCTTTCTTT. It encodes CASSPRRELNTEAFF.

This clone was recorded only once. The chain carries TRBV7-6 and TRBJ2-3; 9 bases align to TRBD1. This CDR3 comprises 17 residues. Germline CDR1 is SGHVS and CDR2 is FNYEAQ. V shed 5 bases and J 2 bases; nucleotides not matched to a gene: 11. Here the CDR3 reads CASSHTLGQGTTDTQYF. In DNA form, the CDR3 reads TGTGCCAGCAGCCACACCCTGGGACAGGGTACCACAGATACGCAGTATTTT.

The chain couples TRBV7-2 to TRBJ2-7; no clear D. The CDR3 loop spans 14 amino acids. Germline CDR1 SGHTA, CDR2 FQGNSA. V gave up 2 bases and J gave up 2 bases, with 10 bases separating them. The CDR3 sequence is CASSLSKGPYEQYF. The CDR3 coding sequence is TGTGCCAGCAGCTTATCCAAGGGCCCCTACGAGCAGTACTTC.

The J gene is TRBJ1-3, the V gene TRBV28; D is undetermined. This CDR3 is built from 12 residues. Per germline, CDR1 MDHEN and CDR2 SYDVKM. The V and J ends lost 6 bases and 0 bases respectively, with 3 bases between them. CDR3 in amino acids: CASRDSGNTIYF. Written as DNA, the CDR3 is TGTGCCAGCAGGGACTCTGGAAACACCATATATTTT.

As DNA, the CDR3 is TGTGCTAGTGGTCCGCGGGCCTTATCTAACTATGGCTACACCTTC. It encodes CASGPRALSNYGYTF. The chain has TRBV12-5 and TRBJ1-2, with unresolved D. Deletions cut 5 bases from V and 0 bases from J, with 13 bases between. The CDR3 spans 15 residues. Per germline, CDR1 LGHNT and CDR2 FRNRAP.

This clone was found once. CDR3 sequence reads: CASSYRDRDQPQHF. The CDR3 bases are TGTGCCAGCAGTTACCGGGACAGAGATCAGCCCCAGCATTTT. This sequence joins TRBV28 and TRBJ1-5, with 7 bases identical to TRBD1. The CDR3 runs 14 residues. The germline gives CDR1 MDHEN, CDR2 SYDVKM. V lost 4 bases and J lost 5; bases outside the gene matches: 5.

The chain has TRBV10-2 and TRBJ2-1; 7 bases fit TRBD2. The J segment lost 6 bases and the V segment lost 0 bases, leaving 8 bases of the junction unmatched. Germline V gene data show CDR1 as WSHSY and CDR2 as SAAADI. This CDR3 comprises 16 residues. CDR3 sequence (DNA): TGCGCCAGCAGTGAGTCGCAACGCGGGAGTGTCAATGAGCAGTTCTTC. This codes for CASSESQRGSVNEQFF.